This passage covers 11 T cell receptor beta chains from one sample sequenced in a study of Ad26.COV2.S vaccination and SARS-CoV-2 variants. Treatment given: approximately 18 received Ad26.COV2.S at low or high dose, single or two shots; several received placebo; per-sample allocation not given. Sampling happened 63 days after the first vaccine or placebo injection. The data were produced by immunoSEQ multiplex PCR, yet TCRdb's version contains in-frame clones alone and is incomplete. The sample shows roughly 350,000 clones, about 87% of them seen only once. The sequences come from peripheral blood, collected in a trial of Ad26.COV2.S vaccine versus placebo. The receptors originated from a person between 18 and 65 years old who received the Ad26.COV2.S COVID-19 vaccine or a placebo.

The chain employs TRBV7-9 and TRBJ2-5; possibly TRBD1 for D (6 bases). The germline V gene encodes CDR1 SEHNR and CDR2 FQNEAQ (reference sequence). CDR3 length equals 15 residues. V dropped 3 bases and J dropped 5 bases, with 16 bases sitting between them. The CDR3 nucleotides read TGTGCCAGCAGCTTTCAGGGGTTGGGGCCGGAGACCCAGTACTTC. Encoded protein: CASSFQGLGPETQYF.

The chain carries TRBV11-3 and TRBJ2-6; D is ambiguous. V lost 7 bases and J lost 6, with 7 bases in between. The CDR3 is 12 amino acids. Germline-derived CDR1 and CDR2 are SGHNT and YENEEA. This chain's CDR3 is CASTKEANVLTF. CDR3 DNA sequence: TGTGCCAGCACAAAGGAGGCCAACGTCCTGACTTTC.

This clone was seen ten or more times. In DNA, the CDR3 is TGTGCCAGCAGTAAGGGAACAGGGACATCCTACAATGAGCAGTTCTTC. It is translated as CASSKGTGTSYNEQFF. The V gene is TRBV6-2 or TRBV6-3, the J gene TRBJ2-1; TRBD1 might be the D (6 bases). The CDR3 loop spans 16 amino acids. CDR1 is MNHEY and CDR2 is SVGEGT in the germline V gene. V was cut by 5 bases and J by 1 base, with 15 bases left in between.

The CDR3 DNA reads as TGTGCCAGCAGTTTGAGGTCCCTGTATGAAAAACTGTTTTTT. This codes for CASSLRSLYEKLFF. The V gene is TRBV28, the J gene TRBJ1-4; D is unresolved. Germline assignment: CDR1 MDHEN and CDR2 SYDVKM. Trimming took off 3 bases at V and 6 bases at J, with 11 bases between the two ends. This CDR3 comprises 14 residues.

V is TRBV4-1 and J is TRBJ2-7, with D possibly being TRBD1 (6 bases). Per germline, CDR1 MGHRA and CDR2 YSYEKL. The CDR3 extends over 15 amino acids. V was pared by 4 bases and J by 2 bases, with 15 bases between. The CDR3 coding sequence is TGCGCCAGCAGCCCTTCGGGACAATCAACCTACGAGCAGTACTTC. This gives the protein CASSPSGQSTYEQYF.

This chain joins TRBV7-9 and TRBJ2-2; D ambiguous. The CDR3 contains 12 residues. V gave up 3 bases and J gave up 1 base, with 0 bases separating them. Germline-derived CDR1 and CDR2 are SEHNR and FQNEAQ (reference sequence). In nucleotides, the CDR3 is TGTGCCAGCAGCTTGAACACCGGGGAGCTGTTTTTT. Amino acids: CASSLNTGELFF.

V is TRBV10-3 and J is TRBJ1-1, with 11 bases fitting TRBD1. Germline loops: CDR1 ENHRY, CDR2 SYGVKD. The CDR3 sequence is 15 residues long. The trim removed 5 bases at V and 4 bases at J, leaving 6 bases unmatched. CDR3 coding DNA: TGTGCCATCAGTAAAGGACAGGGGGCGACCACTGAAGCTTTCTTT. Amino acids: CAISKGQGATTEAFF.

The chain recombines TRBV4-3 with TRBJ1-6; possibly TRBD1 for D (5 bases). The germline CDR1 and CDR2 sequences are LGHNA and YSLEER. The V end was cut by 0 bases, the J end by 10 bases, with 13 bases between. The CDR3 is made up of 15 amino acids. The CDR3 reads CASSQDGGTNSPLHF. For the CDR3, the DNA is TGCGCCAGCAGCCAAGACGGGGGGACTAACTCACCCCTCCACTTT.

This clone turned up a few times. The chain uses TRBV5-4 and TRBJ1-1; no clear D gene. The CDR3 totals 15 residues. The germline V gene has CDR1 SGHNT and CDR2 YYREEE (reference sequence). The ends were cut back, 2 bases at V and 7 bases at J, with 18 bases in the middle. CDR3 protein: CASSLKTYNDGEAFF. The CDR3 coding sequence is TGTGCCAGCAGCTTAAAGACATATAATGACGGTGAAGCTTTCTTT.

This clone was seen once. The DNA for the CDR3 is TGTGCCAGCAGTGAACAGGGGAGGAGGGCCAACGTCCTGACTTTC. This gives the protein CASSEQGRRANVLTF. The V call is TRBV2, the J call TRBJ2-6, with D possibly being TRBD1 or TRBD2 (6 bases each). With 2 bases removed from V and 5 bases from J, the gap between germline ends came to 10 bases. Germline assignment: CDR1 SNHLY and CDR2 FYNNEI. There are 15 residues in the CDR3.

The V call is TRBV2, the J call TRBJ1-1; 10 bases agree with TRBD1. With 7 bases clipped from V and 4 bases from J, the junction kept 3 bases outside the gene matches. The CDR3 runs to 13 residues. Germline V CDR1 and CDR2: SNHLY, FYNNEI. The CDR3 DNA is TGTGCCAGCATGGGACAGGGGCTCACTGAAGCTTTCTTT. As protein: CASMGQGLTEAFF.